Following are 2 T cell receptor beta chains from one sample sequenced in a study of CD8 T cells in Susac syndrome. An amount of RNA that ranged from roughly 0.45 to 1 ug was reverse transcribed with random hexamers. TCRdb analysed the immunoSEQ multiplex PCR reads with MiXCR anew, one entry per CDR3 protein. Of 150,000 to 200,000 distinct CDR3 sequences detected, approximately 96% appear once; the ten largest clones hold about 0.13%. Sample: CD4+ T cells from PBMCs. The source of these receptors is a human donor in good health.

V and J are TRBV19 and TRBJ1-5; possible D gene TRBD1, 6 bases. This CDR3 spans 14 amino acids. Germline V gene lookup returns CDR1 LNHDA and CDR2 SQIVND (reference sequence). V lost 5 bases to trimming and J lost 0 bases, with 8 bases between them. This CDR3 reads CASSYRDSNQPQHF. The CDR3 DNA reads TGTGCCAGTAGTTACAGGGATAGCAATCAGCCCCAGCATTTT.

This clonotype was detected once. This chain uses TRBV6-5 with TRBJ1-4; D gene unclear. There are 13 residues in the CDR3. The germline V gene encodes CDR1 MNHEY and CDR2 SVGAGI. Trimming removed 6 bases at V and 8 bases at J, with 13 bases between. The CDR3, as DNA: TGTGCCAGCAGCCGGACTGTAGGAGAAAAACTGTTTTTT. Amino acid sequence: CASSRTVGEKLFF.